A few counts support the clone carrying this T cell receptor (beta chain). The antigen is undetermined. The sample originates from a study of graft-versus-host responses after intestinal transplantation. About the research overall: Transplantation in recipients was multivisceral, liver-intestinal, or isolated intestinal. Recipients uniformly received anti-thymocyte globulin induction, followed by tacrolimus and steroids for 2 to 4 years.

Using immunoSEQ multiplex PCR, the repertoire was profiled, and TCRdb retains in-frame clones only, with some absent. The profile shows 90,000 to 95,000 clones, 75% to 95% of them singletons. The ends were cut back, 2 bases at V and 2 bases at J, with 17 bases in the middle. The CDR3 length is 16 residues. From germline, CDR1 is SGHRS and CDR2 YFSETQ. Study-level findings and limits: GvH clones turned up in recipient marrow; some had shown up first in ileum or blood. With peak circulating GvH clone levels came an association with early post-transplant HvG declines.

This sequence joins TRBV5-1 and TRBJ2-7, with D perhaps matching TRBD1 (5 bases). This sample comprised unstimulated CD8+ T cells sorted from spleen or lymph node cells, obtained before intestinal transplant. The TCR was taken from a human donor who received an intestinal transplant. CDR3 DNA sequence: TGCGCCAGCAGCTTTTCTCTAGACAGCAACCCCTACGAGCAGTACTTC. Its translation is CASSFSLDSNPYEQYF.